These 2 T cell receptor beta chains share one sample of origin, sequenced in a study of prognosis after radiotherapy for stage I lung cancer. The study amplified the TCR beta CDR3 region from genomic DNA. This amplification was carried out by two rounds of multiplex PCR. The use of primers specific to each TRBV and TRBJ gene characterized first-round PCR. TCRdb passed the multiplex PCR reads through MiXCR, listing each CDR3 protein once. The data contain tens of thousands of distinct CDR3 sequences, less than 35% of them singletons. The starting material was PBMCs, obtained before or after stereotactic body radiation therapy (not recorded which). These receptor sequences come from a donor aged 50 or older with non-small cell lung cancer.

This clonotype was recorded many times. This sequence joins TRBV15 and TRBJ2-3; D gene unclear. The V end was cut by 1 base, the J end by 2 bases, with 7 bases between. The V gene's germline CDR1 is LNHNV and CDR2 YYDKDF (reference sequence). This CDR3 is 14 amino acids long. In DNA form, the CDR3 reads TGTGCCACCAGCAGAGGCACCTCCACAGATACGCAGTATTTT. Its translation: CATSRGTSTDTQYF. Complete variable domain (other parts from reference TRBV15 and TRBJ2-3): DAMVIQNPRYQVTQFGKPVTLSCSQTLNHNVMYWYQQKSSQAPKLLFHYYDKDFNNEADTPDNFQSRRPNTSFCFLDIRSPGLGDTAMYLCATSRGTSTDTQYFGPGTRLTVL.

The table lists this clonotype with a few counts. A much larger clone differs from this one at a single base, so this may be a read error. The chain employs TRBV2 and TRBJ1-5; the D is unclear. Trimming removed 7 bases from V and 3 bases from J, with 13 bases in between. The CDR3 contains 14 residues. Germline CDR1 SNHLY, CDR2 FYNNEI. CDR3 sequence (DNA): TGTGCCAGCACCTTAGCCGGCTACAATCAGCCCCAGCATTTT. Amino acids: CASTLAGYNQPQHF.